This T cell receptor beta chain comes out of a study of metastatic and nonmetastatic thyroid tumors. Of note for this clone: The CDR3 ends on some other residue instead of the conserved phenylalanine or tryptophan, so this is likely a read error.

TCRdb reanalyzed the PCR reads via MiXCR. The sample lists roughly 25,000 clones, 15% seen once, with 2.5% to 3.5% in the top ten. All patients reached thyroid surgery having received no treatment beforehand. Germline-derived CDR1 and CDR2 are MNHNS and SASEGT. J gave up 5 bases and V 6 bases, and 6 bases lay outside the gene matches. The CDR3 has 14 amino acids. The V call is TRBV6-1, the J call TRBJ1-2, with 10 bases fitting TRBD1. The TCR was taken from a female donor with papillary thyroid cancer or a benign thyroid nodule (not recorded which). Some clones in this sample may be carry-over from other donors' samples. The sequenced sample was blood. Here the CDR3 reads CASRGTGEEYGYTL. The CDR3 bases are TGTGCCAGCAGGGGGACAGGGGAGGAATATGGCTACACCCTC.